A single sample gave rise to the 16 T cell receptor beta chains below, sequenced in a study of glioma-infiltrating T cells after dendritic cell vaccination. This table comes from immunoSEQ multiplex PCR, and its TCRdb copy is limited to in-frame clones, with some not included. In the table there are 85,000 to 110,000 clones, roughly 79% of which are singletons. Sequenced here: blood, sampled before dendritic cell vaccination. The source of these receptors is a human donor with glioblastoma.

The sample holds one count of this clone. The chain carries TRBV6-1 and TRBJ1-2; D might be TRBD1 (5 bases). V lost 10 bases, J lost 5 bases, and 14 bases lay in between. The CDR3 length is 12 residues. Germline loops: CDR1 MNHNS, CDR2 SASEGT. The CDR3 coding sequence is TGTGCCACCCCCGGGACTTATTATGGCTACACCTTC. Protein product: CATPGTYYGYTF.

This chain links TRBV21-1 with TRBJ1-5; the D segment call TRBD1 is taken from the table without a DNA check. TRBV21-1 is designated a pseudogene. This CDR3 has 14 residues. CDR3 sequence reads: CASSKGQGNQPQHF. The CDR3 coding sequence is TGTGCCAGCAGCAAGGGGCAGGGGAATCAGCCCCAGCATTTT.

The chain joins TRBV19 to TRBJ1-4; 9 bases are a match to TRBD1. Per the germline V gene, CDR1 is LNHDA and CDR2 is SQIVND (reference sequence). V shed 4 bases, J shed 7 bases, and the junction held 4 bases outside the gene matches. The CDR3 is 14 amino acids. CDR3: CASSTTGGFEKLFF. The CDR3 DNA sequence: TGTGCCAGTAGTACGACAGGGGGATTTGAAAAACTGTTTTTT.

This chain joins TRBV2 and TRBJ2-7, with 7 positions matching TRBD2. Germline lookup yields CDR1 SNHLY and CDR2 FYNNEI. The CDR3 is made up of 16 amino acids. Trimming removed 5 bases from V and 2 bases from J; junction bases left unmatched: 12. CDR3 in DNA: TGTGCCAGCAGTCTCCGCGGGGGAAGCCCCACCTACGAGCAGTACTTC. Amino acid sequence: CASSLRGGSPTYEQYF.

V and J are TRBV10-3 and TRBJ2-1, with 8 bases lining up with TRBD2. CDR1 is ENHRY, CDR2 SYGVKD, per germline. CDR3 length equals 16 residues. J lost 5 bases, V lost 8 bases, and 14 bases had no gene match. The CDR3 coding sequence is TGTGCCATCGGAAGTCCGGGGGGGACGAGGAACAATGAGCAGTTCTTC. Protein product: CAIGSPGGTRNNEQFF.

This chain connects TRBV13 to TRBJ1-1; tentative D call: TRBD1 (6 bases). V was pared by 5 bases and J by 7 bases, with 17 bases between. CDR1 and CDR2 from the germline V gene are PRHDT and FYEKMQ (reference sequence). The CDR3 covers 14 residues. Here the CDR3 reads CASSTPTGRVEAFF. CDR3 in DNA: TGTGCCAGCAGCACACCAACAGGGCGGGTTGAAGCTTTCTTT.

J is TRBJ1-6 and V is TRBV9, with TRBD1 identical over 9 bases. With V trimmed by 7 bases and J by 5 bases, 4 bases remained unmatched. The CDR3 is 14 residues long. Germline CDR1 and CDR2: SGDLS and YYNGEE. Written as DNA, the CDR3 is TGTGCCAGCCGCTGGGACAGGGATAATTCACCCCTCCACTTT. It encodes CASRWDRDNSPLHF.

The chain carries TRBV7-8 and TRBJ1-1; 7 nucleotides line up with TRBD1. Losses at the gene ends were 0 bases for V and 6 bases for J; bases not matched to a gene: 7. The germline V gene encodes CDR1 SGHVS and CDR2 FQNEAQ. The CDR3 runs 15 residues. The CDR3 spells CASSLAGHTGAEAFF. In DNA form, the CDR3 reads TGTGCCAGCAGCTTAGCCGGACATACAGGGGCTGAAGCTTTCTTT.

CDR3 sequence reads: CASSLREIEKLFF. CDR3 nucleotide sequence: TGTGCCAGCAGCTTACGAGAAATTGAAAAACTGTTTTTT. The chain carries TRBV5-6 and TRBJ1-4; no clear D gene. Deletions cut 2 bases from V and 7 bases from J, with 9 bases between. The CDR3 is made up of 13 amino acids. Germline V gene lookup returns CDR1 SGHDT and CDR2 YYEEEE.

Ten or more counts support this clone. The genes are TRBV2 and TRBJ2-7; D is perhaps TRBD1 (5 bases). There are 15 residues in the CDR3. Trimming pared 2 bases from V and 2 bases from J, leaving 13 bases between. Germline V gene lookup returns CDR1 SNHLY and CDR2 FYNNEI. CDR3 sequence: CASSEFADKTYEQYF. CDR3 in DNA: TGTGCCAGCAGTGAATTCGCGGACAAGACCTACGAGCAGTACTTC.

J is TRBJ2-1 and V is TRBV19, with 7 bases lining up with TRBD1. Germline V CDR1 and CDR2: LNHDA, SQIVND (reference sequence). The CDR3 has 16 amino acids. The V and J ends lost 3 bases and 4 bases, in that order; junction bases with no gene match: 9. CDR3 DNA: TGTGCCAGTAGTATCGTCAACAGGGGAATTTACAATGAGCAGTTCTTC. It codes for CASSIVNRGIYNEQFF. Full variable domain (missing parts from reference TRBV19 and TRBJ2-1): DGGITQSPKYLFRKEGQNVTLSCEQNLNHDAMYWYRQDPGQGLRLIYYSQIVNDFQKGDIAEGYSVSREKKESFPLTVTSAQKNPTAFYLCASSIVNRGIYNEQFFGPGTRLTVL.

This clone turned up a few times. CDR3 region: CASSGPTGTGVETQYF. The CDR3 DNA follows: TGTGCCAGCAGTGGACCCACCGGGACAGGCGTGGAGACCCAGTACTTC. The rearrangement links TRBV6-1 to TRBJ2-5; 8 bases map to TRBD1. The V gene's germline CDR1 is MNHNS and CDR2 SASEGT. There are 16 residues in the CDR3. V shed 4 bases, J shed 5 bases, and the junction held 12 bases outside the gene matches.

This sequence joins TRBV6-6 and TRBJ2-1, with 9 nucleotides matching TRBD2. The V gene end was trimmed by 6 bases and the J gene end by 4 bases; junction bases not matched to a gene: 7. Per germline, CDR1 MNHNY and CDR2 SVGAGI (reference sequence). The CDR3 totals 15 residues. The DNA of the CDR3 is TGTGCCAGCAGCCCTGAGCGGGGGGTTTACAATGAGCAGTTCTTC. It is translated as CASSPERGVYNEQFF.

The rearrangement links TRBV30 to TRBJ2-5; 9 bases align to TRBD1. With V trimmed by 0 bases and J by 4 bases, 21 bases remained unmatched. The CDR3 spans 20 residues. CDR1 and CDR2 (germline): GTSNPN, SVGIG (reference sequence). The CDR3 DNA sequence: TGTGCCTGGAGTGTTAAAGGACAGGGGTTTTTTTATGACGGATTAGAGACCCAGTACTTC. Amino acid sequence: CAWSVKGQGFFYDGLETQYF.

The table lists this clone with a count of one. The chain combines TRBV19 with TRBJ1-2; D remains ambiguous. Between the trimmed V and J ends, which lost 10 bases and 2 bases, there was a span of 11 bases. This CDR3 is 12 amino acids long. The V gene's germline CDR1 is LNHDA and CDR2 SQIVND (reference sequence). In nucleotides, the CDR3 is TGTGCCACACTATACGGGAACTATGGCTACACCTTC. Protein sequence: CATLYGNYGYTF.

The rearrangement links TRBV19 to TRBJ2-3; 11 nucleotides match TRBD2. This CDR3 is 15 amino acids long. Germline V gene sequence: CDR1 LNHDA, CDR2 SQIVND (reference sequence). The V gene end was trimmed by 8 bases and the J gene end by 3 bases; junction bases not matched to a gene: 7. CDR3 coding DNA: TGTGCCAGTGGAAGCGGGACTAGCGGAACAGATACGCAGTATTTT. Protein: CASGSGTSGTDTQYF.